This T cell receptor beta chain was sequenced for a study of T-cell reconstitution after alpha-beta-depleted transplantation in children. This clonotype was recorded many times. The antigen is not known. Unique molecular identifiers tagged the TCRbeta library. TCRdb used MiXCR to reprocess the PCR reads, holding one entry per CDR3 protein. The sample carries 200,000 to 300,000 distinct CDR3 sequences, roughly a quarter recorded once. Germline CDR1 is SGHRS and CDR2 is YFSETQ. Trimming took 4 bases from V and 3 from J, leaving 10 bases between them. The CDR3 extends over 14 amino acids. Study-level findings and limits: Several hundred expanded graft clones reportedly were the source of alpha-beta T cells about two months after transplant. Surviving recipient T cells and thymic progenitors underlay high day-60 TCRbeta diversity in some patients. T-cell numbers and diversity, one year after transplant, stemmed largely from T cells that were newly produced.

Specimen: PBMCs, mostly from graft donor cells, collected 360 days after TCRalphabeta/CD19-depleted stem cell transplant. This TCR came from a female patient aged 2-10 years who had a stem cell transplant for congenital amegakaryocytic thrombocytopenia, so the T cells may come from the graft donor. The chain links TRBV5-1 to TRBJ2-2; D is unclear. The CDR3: CASSLTGDTGELFF. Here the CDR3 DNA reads TGCGCCAGCAGCCTCACGGGCGACACCGGGGAGCTGTTTTTT. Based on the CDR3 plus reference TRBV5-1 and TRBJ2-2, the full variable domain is KAGVTQTPRYLIKTRGQQVTLSCSPISGHRSVSWYQQTPGQGLQFLFEYFSETQRNKGNFPGRFSGRQFSNSRSEMNVSTLELGDSALYLCASSLTGDTGELFFGEGSRLTVL.